A single sample is the source of the 14 T cell receptor beta chains below, sequenced in a study of shared clonotypes between healthy human individuals (dated by TCRdb to about 2020). Library generation was performed with the immunoSEQ multiplex PCR assay. TCRdb holds this immuneACCESS table with in-frame rearrangements only. Some clones are missing; in checked studies, unresolved V genes explain under half, and the rest has no known cause. The sample data list approximately 1.5 million clones, and 95% to 99% of these were observed just once. Of the sample, roughly 0.42% is held by the ten largest clones. Material: naive CD4+ T cells sorted from blood. The cell subset or site label on this specimen signifies: CD45RA+ positively selected. The receptors shown here come from a man aged 25-40 years in good health.

V and J are TRBV18 and TRBJ2-2; no reliable D call. Germline values: CDR1 KGHSH, CDR2 LQKENI. V lost 5 bases to trimming and J lost 5 bases, with 12 bases between them. There are 14 residues in the CDR3. The chain's CDR3 is CASSSAELTGELFF. As DNA, the CDR3 is TGTGCCAGCTCATCTGCCGAGTTGACCGGGGAGCTGTTTTTT.

The J gene is TRBJ2-1, the V gene TRBV5-1, with D uncertain. CDR3 length: 12 residues. With 5 bases removed from V and 10 bases from J, the gap between germline ends came to 13 bases. The germline V gene has CDR1 SGHRS and CDR2 YFSETQ. CDR3 sequence: CASRRLGEEQFF. CDR3 nucleotide sequence: TGCGCCAGCAGACGATTGGGTGAGGAGCAGTTCTTC.

The chain combines TRBV27 with TRBJ2-4; D is undetermined. V lost 2 bases to trimming and J lost 0 bases, with 8 bases between them. CDR1 is MNHEY, CDR2 SMNVEV, per germline (reference sequence). The CDR3 is 15 residues long. The CDR3 nucleotides read TGTGCCAGCAGTTTACAAGCGCTAGCCAAAAACATTCAGTACTTC. As protein: CASSLQALAKNIQYF.

With regard to this clone: Within the sample, other DNA sequences also encode this same CDR3. The chain couples TRBV5-1 to TRBJ2-3, with TRBD2 matching 13 bases. This CDR3 is built from 16 residues. J lost 2 bases, V lost 4 bases, and 4 bases had no gene match. Germline V gene data show CDR1 as SGHRS and CDR2 as YFSETQ. CDR3 protein: CASSVGLAGFTDTQYF. CDR3 coding DNA: TGCGCCAGCAGCGTGGGACTAGCGGGGTTCACAGATACGCAGTATTTT.

With respect to this clone: The sample contains more than one DNA sequence encoding this CDR3. This rearrangement joins TRBV9 to TRBJ2-7, with a tentative D call TRBD2 (5 bases). The CDR3 runs to 14 residues. V lost 0 bases and J 2 bases, leaving 9 bases between the germline ends. Germline CDR1 is SGDLS and CDR2 is YYNGEE. In DNA, the CDR3 is TGTGCCAGCAGCGTAGGGGGTAGCGCCTACGAGCAGTACTTC. Protein product: CASSVGGSAYEQYF.

The CDR3 nucleotides read TGCGCCAGCAGCAACCGGACCGACTACAATGAGCAGTTCTTC. It is translated as CASSNRTDYNEQFF. The chain joins TRBV5-1 to TRBJ2-1; D gene unclear. Germline loops: CDR1 SGHRS, CDR2 YFSETQ. V shed 4 bases and J shed 3 bases, with 11 bases lying between them. This CDR3 contains 14 residues.

The rearrangement uses TRBV6-6 and TRBJ2-4; possible D gene TRBD2, 6 bases. Germline CDR1 reads MNHNY; CDR2 reads SVGAGI (reference sequence). The CDR3 spans 13 residues. V lost 8 bases and J 6 bases, leaving 14 bases between the germline ends. The CDR3 DNA is TGTGCCAGCGCGGAGGGAAGGTCAAACATTCAGTACTTC. Its protein is CASAEGRSNIQYF.

This rearrangement joins TRBV15 to TRBJ2-1; 12 bases line up with TRBD2. Germline V gene lookup returns CDR1 LNHNV and CDR2 YYDKDF (reference sequence). The CDR3 extends over 16 amino acids. V was pared by 1 base and J by 9 bases, with 7 bases of the junction left unmatched. The CDR3 here is CATSRGLAGEFGEQFF. CDR3 in DNA: TGTGCCACCAGCAGAGGACTAGCGGGAGAATTTGGTGAGCAGTTCTTC.

In DNA, the CDR3 is TGTGCCTGGGCGCGGGTAGCGAGCTCCTACAATGAGCAGTTCTTC. As protein: CAWARVASSYNEQFF. The rearrangement joins TRBV30 to TRBJ2-1; D is possibly TRBD2 (5 bases). The CDR3 has 15 amino acids. CDR1 and CDR2 from the germline V gene are GTSNPN and SVGIG (reference sequence). The V end was cut by 5 bases, the J end by 0 bases, with 14 bases between. The full variable domain, with the rest looked up from reference TRBV30 and TRBJ2-1, is SQTIHQWPATLVQPVGSPLSLECTVEGTSNPNLYWYRQAAGRGLQLLFYSVGIGQISSEVPQNLSASRPQDRQFILSSKKLLLSDSGFYLCAWARVASSYNEQFFGPGTRLTVL.

This clone appeared once. This chain uses TRBV6-5 with TRBJ2-1; the match to TRBD2 covers 7 bases. Germline V gene lookup returns CDR1 MNHEY and CDR2 SVGAGI. The CDR3 has 15 amino acids. V was pared by 6 bases and J by 0 bases, with 5 bases of the junction left unmatched. The CDR3 coding sequence is TGTGCCAGCAGGGTAGCGGGCCTCTCCTACAATGAGCAGTTCTTC. Translating it yields CASRVAGLSYNEQFF.

The rearrangement links TRBV5-1 to TRBJ1-2; D is unresolved. Trimming took off 3 bases at V and 3 bases at J, with 18 bases between the two ends. The CDR3 runs to 16 residues. Germline CDR1 and CDR2: SGHRS and YFSETQ. The CDR3 sequence is CASSSSFRTGDYGYTF. The CDR3 nucleotides are TGCGCCAGCAGCTCGTCATTCAGGACGGGAGACTATGGCTACACCTTC.

The rearrangement uses TRBV29-1 and TRBJ1-5; maybe TRBD1 (5 bases). The CDR3 has 13 amino acids. Germline V gene lookup returns CDR1 SQVTM and CDR2 ANQGSEA. The ends were cut back, 4 bases at V and 4 bases at J, with 11 bases in the middle. CDR3 DNA: TGCAGCGTTGTCGGGGCTGCTAATCAGCCCCAGCATTTT. This sequence encodes CSVVGAANQPQHF.

This clone occurred once. The rearrangement joins TRBV14 to TRBJ2-3; D is unresolved. The CDR3 extends over 13 amino acids. CDR1 and CDR2 from the germline V gene are SGHDN and FVKESK. V was cut by 3 bases and J by 7 bases, with 11 bases left in between. In DNA form, the CDR3 reads TGTGCCAGCAGCCAGGAAGGTGGATATACGCAGTATTTT. It specifies CASSQEGGYTQYF.

This chain uses TRBV2 with TRBJ2-5; no reliable D call. This CDR3 has 12 residues. Per the germline V gene, CDR1 is SNHLY and CDR2 is FYNNEI. Deletions cut 10 bases from V and 1 base from J, with 10 bases between. The CDR3 here is CATPVGQETQYF. In nucleotides, the CDR3 is TGTGCCACCCCTGTAGGCCAAGAGACCCAGTACTTC.